One sample yielded the 8 T cell receptor beta chains listed below, sequenced in a study of yellow fever vaccine responses in identical twins (dated by TCRdb to between 2017 and 2018). The library was obtained by RT-PCR. The listed sequencing device is Illumina HiSeq 2500. TCRdb ran its own pipeline on the public reads, namely fastp trimming at Q25 and MiXCR clone calling, and kept in-frame beta chains. Rows with one shared CDR3 protein collapse into an entry with the most common genes and DNA. Here the sample has 4,000 or so distinct CDR3 sequences; 73% occur a single time. The biggest ten clones account for 7.5% to 8% of the sample. This material consisted of T cells from blood (PBMCs), unsorted or a sorted subset (not recorded which), taken before or after yellow fever vaccination (not recorded which). These TCRs come from a woman aged 18-35 years who received the yellow fever vaccine. Donor details come from another sample of the same person, matched by shared clones.

This rearrangement joins TRBV4-1 to TRBJ2-3; 9 bases align to TRBD2. The CDR3 contains 15 residues. Trimming at V came to 1 base and at J to 2 bases, leaving 1 base not matched to a gene. Germline loops: CDR1 MGHRA, CDR2 YSYEKL. The CDR3: CASSQGLADTDTQYF. CDR3 nucleotides: TGCGCCAGCAGCCAAGGACTAGCGGACACAGATACGCAGTATTTT.

The chain recombines TRBV15 with TRBJ2-1, with 7 bases that match TRBD1. This CDR3 has 14 amino acids. Germline trimming cut 9 bases from V and 0 bases from J; bases unmatched to any gene: 5. Germline V gives CDR1 LNHNV, CDR2 YYDKDF (reference sequence). The CDR3 loop is CATTGDSSYNEQFF. The CDR3 DNA reads as TGTGCCACAACAGGGGACAGCTCCTACAATGAGCAGTTCTTC.

This chain links TRBV10-3 with TRBJ1-5; D uncertain. The CDR3 totals 12 residues. Per the germline V gene, CDR1 is ENHRY and CDR2 is SYGVKD. The V end lost 0 bases, the J end lost 9 bases, and 6 bases lay between the germline ends. DNA of the CDR3: TGTGCCATCAGTGAGTCCGGAGGGCCCCAGCATTTT. Translated, it gives CAISESGGPQHF.

The rearrangement links TRBV19 to TRBJ2-3; D gene ambiguous. Germline CDR1 LNHDA, CDR2 SQIVND (reference sequence). This CDR3 is 11 amino acids long. V lost 5 bases and J lost 2, with 2 bases in between. In nucleotides, the CDR3 is TGTGCCAGTAGTTACACAGATACGCAGTATTTT. Its translation: CASSYTDTQYF.

This clonotype was seen a single time. The J gene is TRBJ2-1, the V gene TRBV5-6, with a tentative D call TRBD2 (5 bases). This CDR3 has 14 amino acids. CDR1 SGHDT and CDR2 YYEEEE come from the germline V gene. The ends were cut back, 2 bases at V and 9 bases at J, with 15 bases in the middle. CDR3 coding DNA: TGTGCCAGCAGCTTTTGGCTAGCCACCCCTGAGCAGTTCTTC. Protein sequence: CASSFWLATPEQFF.

The CDR3, as DNA: TGTGCCAGCCGAAATCTGGCGGGGGTCGGGGAGCTGTTTTTT. Its translation: CASRNLAGVGELFF. The rearrangement uses TRBV6-1 and TRBJ2-2; 7 positions agree with TRBD2. This CDR3 is 14 amino acids long. V gave up 8 bases and J gave up 7 bases; unmatched junction bases: 10. CDR1 MNHNS and CDR2 SASEGT come from the germline V gene.

V is TRBV4-2 and J is TRBJ2-1, with 7 bases identical to TRBD2. Trimming removed 4 bases from V and 6 bases from J; junction bases left unmatched: 12. The CDR3 extends over 16 amino acids. The germline gives CDR1 LGHNA, CDR2 YNFKEQ. The CDR3 reads CASSLPGEREINEQFF. CDR3 bases: TGTGCCAGCAGCCTCCCCGGGGAGCGGGAAATCAATGAGCAGTTCTTC.

The chain recombines TRBV4-3 with TRBJ2-2; a weak D match, TRBD2 (6 bases). V lost 0 bases and J 1 base, leaving 9 bases between the germline ends. The CDR3 is 16 amino acids. The germline V gene has CDR1 LGHNA and CDR2 YSLEER. This CDR3 is CASSQEPAGNTGELFF. The CDR3 coding sequence is TGCGCCAGCAGCCAAGAACCAGCGGGGAACACCGGGGAGCTGTTTTTT.